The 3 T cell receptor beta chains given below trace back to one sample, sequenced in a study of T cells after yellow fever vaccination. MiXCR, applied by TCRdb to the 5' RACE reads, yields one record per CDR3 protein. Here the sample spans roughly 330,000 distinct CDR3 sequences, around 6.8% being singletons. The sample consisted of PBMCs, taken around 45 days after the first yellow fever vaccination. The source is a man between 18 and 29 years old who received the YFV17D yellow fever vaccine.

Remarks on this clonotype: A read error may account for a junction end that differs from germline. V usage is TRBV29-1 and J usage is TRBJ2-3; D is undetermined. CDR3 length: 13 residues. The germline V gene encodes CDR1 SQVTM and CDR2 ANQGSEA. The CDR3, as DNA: TGCAGCGTTGTATCACATGAGAAAGATGCGCAGTATTTT. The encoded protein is CSVVSHEKDAQYF.

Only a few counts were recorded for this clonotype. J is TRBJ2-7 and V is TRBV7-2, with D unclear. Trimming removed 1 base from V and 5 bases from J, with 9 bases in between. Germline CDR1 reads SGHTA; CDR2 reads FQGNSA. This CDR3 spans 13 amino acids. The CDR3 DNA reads TGTGCCAGCAGCTTAGGGGGTGGACACGAGCAGTACGTC. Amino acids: CASSLGGGHEQYV.

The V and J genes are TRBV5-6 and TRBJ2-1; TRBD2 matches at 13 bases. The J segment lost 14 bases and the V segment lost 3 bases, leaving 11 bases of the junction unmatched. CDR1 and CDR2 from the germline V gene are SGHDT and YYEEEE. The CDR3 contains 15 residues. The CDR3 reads CASSSVTSGGSNKFF. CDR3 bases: TGTGCCAGCAGCTCGGTGACTAGCGGGGGGAGTAATAAGTTCTTC.